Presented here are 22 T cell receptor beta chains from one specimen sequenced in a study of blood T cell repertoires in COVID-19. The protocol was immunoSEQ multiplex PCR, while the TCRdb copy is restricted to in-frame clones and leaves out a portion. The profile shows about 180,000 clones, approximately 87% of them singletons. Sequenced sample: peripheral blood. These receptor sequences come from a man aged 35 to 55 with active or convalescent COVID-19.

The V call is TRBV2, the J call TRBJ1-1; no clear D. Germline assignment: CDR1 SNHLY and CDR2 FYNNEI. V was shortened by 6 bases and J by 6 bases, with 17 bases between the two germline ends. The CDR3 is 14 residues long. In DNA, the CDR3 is TGTGCCAGCAGCGCCAACGGCCATAGCGCTGAAGCTTTCTTT. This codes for CASSANGHSAEAFF.

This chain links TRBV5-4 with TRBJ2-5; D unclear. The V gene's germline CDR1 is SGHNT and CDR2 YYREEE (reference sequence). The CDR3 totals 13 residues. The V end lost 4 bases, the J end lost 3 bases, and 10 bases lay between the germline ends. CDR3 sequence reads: CASSPSSEETQYF. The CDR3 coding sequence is TGTGCCAGCAGCCCCTCCTCAGAAGAGACCCAGTACTTC.

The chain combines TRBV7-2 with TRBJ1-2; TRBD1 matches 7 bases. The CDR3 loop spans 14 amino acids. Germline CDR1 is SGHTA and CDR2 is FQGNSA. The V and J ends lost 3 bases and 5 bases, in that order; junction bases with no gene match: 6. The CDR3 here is CASSFTGTEYGYTF. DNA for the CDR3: TGTGCCAGCAGCTTTACCGGGACAGAATATGGCTACACCTTC.

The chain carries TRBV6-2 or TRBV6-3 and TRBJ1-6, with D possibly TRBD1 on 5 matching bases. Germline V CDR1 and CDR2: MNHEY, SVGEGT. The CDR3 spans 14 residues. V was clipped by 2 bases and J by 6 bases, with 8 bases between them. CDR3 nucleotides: TGTGCCAGCAGTTACGGGCAGGGTAATTCACCCCTCCACTTT. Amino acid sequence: CASSYGQGNSPLHF.

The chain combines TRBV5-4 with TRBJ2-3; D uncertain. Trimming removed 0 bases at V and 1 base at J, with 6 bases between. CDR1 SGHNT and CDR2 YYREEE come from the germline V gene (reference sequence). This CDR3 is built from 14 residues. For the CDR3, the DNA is TGTGCCAGCAGCTTGGGACGGGGCACAGATACGCAGTATTTT. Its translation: CASSLGRGTDTQYF. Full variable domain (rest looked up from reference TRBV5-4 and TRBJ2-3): ETGVTQSPTHLIKTRGQQVTLRCSSQSGHNTVSWYQQALGQGPQFIFQYYREEENGRGNFPPRFSGLQFPNYSSELNVNALELDDSALYLCASSLGRGTDTQYFGPGTRLTVL.

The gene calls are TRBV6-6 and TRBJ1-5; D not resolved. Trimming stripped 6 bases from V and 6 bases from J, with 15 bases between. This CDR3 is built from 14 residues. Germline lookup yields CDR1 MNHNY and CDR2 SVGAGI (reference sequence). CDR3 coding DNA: TGTGCCAGCAGCCCCGGGGAGGGATCTCAGCCCCAGCATTTT. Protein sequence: CASSPGEGSQPQHF.

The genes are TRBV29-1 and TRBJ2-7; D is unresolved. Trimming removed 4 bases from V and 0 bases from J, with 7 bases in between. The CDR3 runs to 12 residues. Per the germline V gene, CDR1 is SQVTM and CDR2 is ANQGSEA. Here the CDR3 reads CSVALSSYEQYF. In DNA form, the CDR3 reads TGCAGCGTTGCTCTTAGCTCCTACGAGCAGTACTTC.

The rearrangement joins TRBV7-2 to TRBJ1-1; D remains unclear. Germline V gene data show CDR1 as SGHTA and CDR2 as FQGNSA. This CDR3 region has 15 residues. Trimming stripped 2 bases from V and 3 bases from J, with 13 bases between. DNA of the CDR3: TGTGCCAGCAGCTTATTTTCACGCGGGGACACTGAAGCTTTCTTT. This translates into CASSLFSRGDTEAFF. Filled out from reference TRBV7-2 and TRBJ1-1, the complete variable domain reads GAGVSQSPSNKVTEKGKDVELRCDPISGHTALYWYRQSLGQGLEFLIYFQGNSAPDKSGLPSDRFSAERTGGSVSTLTIQRTQQEDSAVYLCASSLFSRGDTEAFFGQGTRLTVV.

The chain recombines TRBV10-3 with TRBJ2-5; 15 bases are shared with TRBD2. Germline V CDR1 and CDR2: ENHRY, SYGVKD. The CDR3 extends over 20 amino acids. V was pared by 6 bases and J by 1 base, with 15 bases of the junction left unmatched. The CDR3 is CAISATGTSGGNPLQETQYF. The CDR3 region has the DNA TGTGCCATCAGCGCTACCGGGACTAGCGGGGGGAACCCTCTCCAAGAGACCCAGTACTTC.

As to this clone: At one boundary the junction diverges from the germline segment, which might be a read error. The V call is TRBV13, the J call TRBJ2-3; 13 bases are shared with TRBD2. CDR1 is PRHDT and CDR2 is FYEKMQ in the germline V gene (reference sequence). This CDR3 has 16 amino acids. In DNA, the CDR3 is TGTGCCAGCAGCCTAGGACTAGCGGGGGAAACAGATACGCAGTATTTT. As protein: CASSLGLAGETDTQYF.

The CDR3 loop is CASSLLGADEQFF. In nucleotides, the CDR3 is TGTGCCAGCAGCCTCCTTGGGGCAGATGAGCAGTTCTTC. This chain joins TRBV11-2 and TRBJ2-1, with a weak D call TRBD1 (5 bases). V was trimmed by 5 bases and J by 8 bases, leaving 13 bases between them. The CDR3 extends over 13 amino acids. The germline CDR1 and CDR2 sequences are SGHAT and FQNNGV.

The CDR3 loop is CASSIGQGRYTF. The CDR3 DNA is TGTGCCAGTAGTATAGGACAGGGAAGATACACCTTC. The genes are TRBV19 and TRBJ1-2; 7 nucleotides align to TRBD1. V trimming: 1 base; J trimming: 11 bases; junction bases outside the gene matches: 4. The CDR3 loop spans 12 amino acids. Germline V CDR1 and CDR2: LNHDA, SQIVND (reference sequence).

The CDR3 region is CASSEIRSYGYTF. Here the CDR3 DNA reads TGTGCCAGCAGTGAGATAAGAAGCTATGGCTACACCTTC. This rearrangement joins TRBV12-3 or TRBV12-4 to TRBJ1-2; D not resolved. CDR3 length equals 13 residues. Trimming took 5 bases from V and 4 from J, leaving 11 bases between them.

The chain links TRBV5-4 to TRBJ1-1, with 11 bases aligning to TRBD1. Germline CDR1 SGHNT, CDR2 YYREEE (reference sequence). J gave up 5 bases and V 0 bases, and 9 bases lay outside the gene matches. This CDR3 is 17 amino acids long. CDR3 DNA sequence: TGTGCCAGCAGCTTGGTTTTGGGACAGGGGGTAGGTACTGAAGCTTTCTTT. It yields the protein CASSLVLGQGVGTEAFF.

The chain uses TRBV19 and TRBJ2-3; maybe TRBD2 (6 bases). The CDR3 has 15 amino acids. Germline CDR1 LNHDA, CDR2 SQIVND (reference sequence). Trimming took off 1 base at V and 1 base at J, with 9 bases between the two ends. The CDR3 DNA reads TGTGCCAGTAGTATAGGTGGGAGGCGCACAGATACGCAGTATTTT. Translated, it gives CASSIGGRRTDTQYF.

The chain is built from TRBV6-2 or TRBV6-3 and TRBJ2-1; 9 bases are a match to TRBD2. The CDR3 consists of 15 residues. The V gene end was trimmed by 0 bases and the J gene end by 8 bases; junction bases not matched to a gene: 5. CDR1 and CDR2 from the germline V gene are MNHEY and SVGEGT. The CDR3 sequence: CASSYSLAGVDEQFF. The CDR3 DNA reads TGTGCCAGCAGTTACTCTTTAGCGGGGGTCGATGAGCAGTTCTTC.

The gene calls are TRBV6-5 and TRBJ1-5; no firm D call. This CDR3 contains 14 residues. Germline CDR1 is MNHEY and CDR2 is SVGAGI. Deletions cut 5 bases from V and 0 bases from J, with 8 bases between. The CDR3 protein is CASSNSHSNQPQHF. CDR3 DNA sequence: TGTGCCAGCAGTAACAGCCATAGCAATCAGCCCCAGCATTTT.

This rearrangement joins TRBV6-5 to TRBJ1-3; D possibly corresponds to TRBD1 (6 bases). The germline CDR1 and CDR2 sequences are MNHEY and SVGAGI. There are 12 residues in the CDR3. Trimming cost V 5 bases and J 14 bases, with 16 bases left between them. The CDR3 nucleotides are TGTGCCAGCAGTCAGGGGTCCCTACCCTTATATTTT. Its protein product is CASSQGSLPLYF.

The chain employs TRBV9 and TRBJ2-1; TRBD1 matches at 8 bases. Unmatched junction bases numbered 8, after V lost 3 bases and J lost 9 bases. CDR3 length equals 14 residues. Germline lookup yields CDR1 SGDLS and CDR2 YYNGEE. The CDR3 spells CASSEVQGASEQFF. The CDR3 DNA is TGTGCCAGCAGCGAGGTGCAGGGGGCTTCTGAGCAGTTCTTC.

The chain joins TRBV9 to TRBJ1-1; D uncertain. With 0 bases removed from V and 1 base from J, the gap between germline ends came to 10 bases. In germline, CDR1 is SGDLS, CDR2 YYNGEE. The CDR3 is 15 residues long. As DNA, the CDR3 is TGTGCCAGCAGCGTAGGGGCAGGCCCGAACACTGAAGCTTTCTTT. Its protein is CASSVGAGPNTEAFF.

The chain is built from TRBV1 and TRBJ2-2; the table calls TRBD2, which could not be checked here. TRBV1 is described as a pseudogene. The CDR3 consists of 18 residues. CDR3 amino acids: CTSSQGGSRAPNTGELFF. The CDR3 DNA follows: TGCACCAGCAGCCAAGGTGGGAGTCGGGCCCCGAACACCGGGGAGCTGTTTTTT.

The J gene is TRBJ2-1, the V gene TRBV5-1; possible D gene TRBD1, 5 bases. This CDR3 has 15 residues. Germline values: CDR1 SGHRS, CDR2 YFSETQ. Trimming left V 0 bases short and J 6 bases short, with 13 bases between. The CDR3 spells CASSLAGKGINEQFF. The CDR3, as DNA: TGCGCCAGCAGCTTGGCAGGGAAGGGTATCAATGAGCAGTTCTTC.